This section outlines one T cell receptor (beta chain) sequence together with its context. Profiling relied on immunoSEQ multiplex PCR, and the TCRdb table lists in-frame clones only, not all of them. The data hold about 73,000 clones, with 75% to 90% observed a single time. The sample originates from a study of blood T cell repertoires in COVID-19. Whole-study context: T cells, B-cell-depleted T cells, or PBMCs supplied cDNA or gDNA.

CDR1 MDHEN and CDR2 SYDVKM come from the germline V gene. The CDR3 extends over 15 amino acids. Deletions cut 5 bases from V and 3 bases from J, with 17 bases between. This sequence originates from a man aged 80 or over with active or convalescent COVID-19. Sequencing was done on a sample of peripheral blood. The V and J genes are TRBV28 and TRBJ2-7, with a tentative D call TRBD2 (6 bases). The CDR3 nucleotides read TGTGCCAGCAGTGAGTCGACGGGAGCCTTCTACGAGCAGTACTTC. It yields the protein CASSESTGAFYEQYF. Full variable domain (outside the CDR3, taken from reference TRBV28 and TRBJ2-7): DVKVTQSSRYLVKRTGEKVFLECVQDMDHENMFWYRQDPGLGLRLIYFSYDVKMKEKGDIPEGYSVSREKKERFSLILESASTNQTSMYLCASSESTGAFYEQYFGPGTRLTVT.